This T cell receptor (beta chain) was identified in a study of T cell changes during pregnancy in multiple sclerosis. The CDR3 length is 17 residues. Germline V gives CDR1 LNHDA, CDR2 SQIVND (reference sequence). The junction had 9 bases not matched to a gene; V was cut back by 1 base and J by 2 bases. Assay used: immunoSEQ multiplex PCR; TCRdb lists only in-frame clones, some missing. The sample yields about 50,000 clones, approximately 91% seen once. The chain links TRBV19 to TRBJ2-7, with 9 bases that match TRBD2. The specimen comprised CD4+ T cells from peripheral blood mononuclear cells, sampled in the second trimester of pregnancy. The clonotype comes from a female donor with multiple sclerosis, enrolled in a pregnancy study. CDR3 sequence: CASSIVSAGGRTYEQYF. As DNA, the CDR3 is TGTGCCAGTAGTATAGTTTCAGCGGGAGGCAGGACCTACGAGCAGTACTTC.